This TCR beta chain was sequenced for a study of cytomegalovirus exposure and HLA in healthy donors. V was cut by 0 bases and J by 4 bases, with 13 bases left in between. The CDR3 is 15 residues long. The V gene's germline CDR1 is LNHDA and CDR2 SQIVND (reference sequence). This PCR relied on a set of 60 Vbeta primers and 13 Jbeta primers. Sequenced by immunoSEQ multiplex PCR; TCRdb stores in-frame clones only, minus some. The top ten clones hold roughly 5.6% of a sample with about 110,000 clones, 60% to 85% of them seen once. General study findings and limits: Prior analysis indicated that the majority of TCR beta V segments exhibited productivity approximately 87% or approximately 30% of the time. A missense DCLRE1C variant was associated with V- and J-gene trimming of TCR beta chains in a later analysis, and an independent cohort replicated the association. Many donors shared some public TCRs, even though most TCR sequences were rare. Through in vitro validation, three CMV-associated chains were shown to be specific for CMV antigens.

About this clone: Its cognate antigen is unknown.

The material sequenced was PBMCs. V is TRBV19 and J is TRBJ2-7; TRBD1 might be the D (5 bases). This TCR was sampled from a female donor in good health and CMV-seropositive. The CDR3 loop reads CASSIEQGIQYEQYF. CDR3 DNA sequence: TGTGCCAGTAGTATAGAGCAGGGAATTCAGTACGAGCAGTACTTC.